A single sample is the source of the 32 T cell receptor beta chains below, sequenced in a study of T cell repertoires in cytomegalovirus infection. TCRdb used MiXCR to reprocess the reads, holding one entry per CDR3 protein. The repertoire holds some 700,000 distinct CDR3 sequences, with about 40% as singletons. The sample consisted of PBMCs. The receptors stem from a human donor in good health (CMV status not recorded). Some clones in this sample may be carry-over from other donors' samples.

The chain carries TRBV10-3 and TRBJ2-7, with 10 bases fitting TRBD1. The V and J ends lost 6 bases and 7 bases, in that order; junction bases with no gene match: 9. Germline CDR1 ENHRY, CDR2 SYGVKD. CDR3 length equals 14 residues. CDR3 amino acids: CAIRLDRGIVEQYF. In nucleotides, the CDR3 is TGTGCCATCAGATTGGACAGGGGGATAGTAGAGCAGTACTTC.

The chain links TRBV29-1 to TRBJ2-1; D perhaps matches TRBD2 (5 bases). This CDR3 has 17 residues. V shed 0 bases and J shed 6 bases, with 21 bases lying between them. Germline V CDR1 and CDR2: SQVTM, ANQGSEA. In DNA, the CDR3 is TGCAGCGTTGAAGAACCGGCTAGCTGGAGTCTAGGCAATGAGCAGTTCTTC. Protein sequence: CSVEEPASWSLGNEQFF.

This chain uses TRBV7-9 with TRBJ1-4; D might be TRBD1 (6 bases). Germline assignment: CDR1 SEHNR and CDR2 FQNEAQ (reference sequence). The CDR3 extends over 17 amino acids. Deletions cut 3 bases from V and 4 bases from J, with 18 bases between. CDR3 bases: TGTGCCAGCAGCTTCCAACCCAGGACAGCTGATAATGAAAAACTGTTTTTT. Residues: CASSFQPRTADNEKLFF.

This clonotype was counted only a few times. The chain recombines TRBV7-6 with TRBJ2-5; tentative D call: TRBD1 (5 bases). Looked up from germline, CDR1 is SGHVS and CDR2 is FNYEAQ. This CDR3 comprises 13 residues. Trimming shortened V by 5 bases and J by 5 bases, and 12 bases separated the two germline ends. Written as DNA, the CDR3 is TGTGCCAGCAGCCCAGGGTTTCCGGAGACCCAGTACTTC. Translating it yields CASSPGFPETQYF. Complete variable domain (other parts from reference TRBV7-6 and TRBJ2-5): GAGVSQSPRYKVTKRGQDVALRCDPISGHVSLYWYRQALGQGPEFLTYFNYEAQQDKSGLPNDRFSAERPEGSISTLTIQRTEQRDSAMYRCASSPGFPETQYFGPGTRLLVL.

The chain has TRBV12-3 or TRBV12-4 and TRBJ1-5; no reliable D call. Deletions cut 8 bases from V and 1 base from J, with 3 bases between. CDR3 length equals 11 residues. This chain's CDR3 is CASASNQPQHF. CDR3 bases: TGTGCCAGCGCCAGCAATCAGCCCCAGCATTTT.

The genes are TRBV3-1 and TRBJ2-7; 8 positions agree with TRBD2. Trimming took 1 base from V and 3 from J; bases not matched to a gene: 2. Germline V gene data show CDR1 as LGHDT and CDR2 as YNNKEL (reference sequence). The CDR3 loop spans 14 amino acids. The CDR3 nucleotides read TGTGCCAGCAGCCAAGGGCGGGGGGACTACGAGCAGTACTTC. As protein: CASSQGRGDYEQYF.

This clonotype was seen more than once but under ten times. The chain has TRBV6-6 and TRBJ1-4, with D perhaps TRBD1 (5 bases). The V gene lost 1 base and the J gene lost 7 bases, with 19 bases spanning the gap. Germline lookup yields CDR1 MNHNY and CDR2 SVGAGI (reference sequence). CDR3 length: 17 residues. The CDR3 reads CASSYFPSGTFPEKLFF. CDR3 nucleotides: TGTGCCAGCAGTTACTTTCCCTCAGGGACTTTTCCTGAAAAACTGTTTTTT.

The V and J genes are TRBV20-1 and TRBJ1-6; no clear D gene. V was cut by 3 bases and J by 6 bases, with 18 bases left in between. The CDR3 spans 16 residues. Germline V CDR1 and CDR2: DFQATT, SNEGSKA (reference sequence). This CDR3 is CSARRPGRQVNSPLHF. In DNA, the CDR3 is TGCAGTGCTAGGAGGCCGGGCCGCCAAGTTAATTCACCCCTCCACTTT.

This clonotype occurred many times. The chain is built from TRBV28 and TRBJ1-1; possibly TRBD1 for D (5 bases). This CDR3 contains 18 residues. Between the trimmed V and J ends, which lost 5 bases and 1 base, there was a span of 23 bases. CDR1 is MDHEN and CDR2 is SYDVKM in the germline V gene. This CDR3 reads CASSPPRGTAMKNTEAFF. CDR3 in DNA: TGTGCCAGCAGTCCCCCGAGAGGGACCGCCATGAAGAACACTGAAGCTTTCTTT.

About this clonotype: The junction departs from the called germline gene at one end, perhaps through a read error. DNA for the CDR3: TGTGCCATTAGTACGACAGGGGGCCCAGATACGCAGTATTTT. As protein: CAISTTGGPDTQYF. This chain links TRBV19 with TRBJ2-3, with 10 positions matching TRBD1. CDR3 length equals 14 residues. CDR1 and CDR2 from the germline V gene are LNHDA and SQIVND (reference sequence).

This clonotype was seen ten or more times. The V and J genes are TRBV7-2 and TRBJ1-5; 7 nucleotides line up with TRBD1. Germline V gives CDR1 SGHTA, CDR2 FQGNSA. The V gene end was trimmed by 0 bases and the J gene end by 0 bases; junction bases not matched to a gene: 8. The CDR3 spans 18 residues. The CDR3 reads CASSLAPGTAYSNQPQHF. The CDR3 DNA sequence: TGTGCCAGCAGCTTAGCTCCCGGGACAGCATATAGCAATCAGCCCCAGCATTTT.

V is TRBV7-9 and J is TRBJ1-4; D is possibly TRBD1 (5 bases). V was cut by 5 bases and J by 5 bases, with 24 bases left in between. Germline V gene lookup returns CDR1 SEHNR and CDR2 FQNEAQ (reference sequence). This CDR3 has 18 residues. CDR3 bases: TGTGCCAGCAGCCAGGGCCAGAGAAGTGGGAAAAAAAATGAAAAACTGTTTTTT. It is translated as CASSQGQRSGKKNEKLFF.

In DNA, the CDR3 is TGTGCCAGCAGTTTTCTGGCCGGGGGAAACATTCAGTACTTC. Protein product: CASSFLAGGNIQYF. The genes are TRBV28 and TRBJ2-4; D possibly corresponds to TRBD2 (6 bases). This CDR3 has 14 amino acids. Trimming stripped 3 bases from V and 6 bases from J, with 12 bases between. Germline lookup yields CDR1 MDHEN and CDR2 SYDVKM.

To note about this clonotype: The junction shows a germline mismatch at one end, possibly a read error. The CDR3 DNA sequence: TGTGCCAGCAGTTTCGCGGGTGGAGGCGGGCCGAATCAGCCCCAGCCTTTT. Amino acid sequence: CASSFAGGGGPNQPQPF. The chain carries TRBV12-3 or TRBV12-4 and TRBJ1-5; D not certain. This CDR3 contains 17 residues.

There are a few counts of this clonotype. The CDR3, as DNA: TGTGCCAGCAGTAATAGACAGGCGCAAAGTATCACTGAAGCTTTCTTT. Amino acids: CASSNRQAQSITEAFF. The chain joins TRBV12-3 or TRBV12-4 to TRBJ1-1; tentatively, D is TRBD1 (6 bases). V dropped 5 bases and J dropped 4 bases, with 20 bases sitting between them. This CDR3 has 16 amino acids.

The V and J genes are TRBV19 and TRBJ1-2; 7 bases map to TRBD1. The V segment lost 6 bases and the J segment 1 base; nucleotides outside the gene matches: 5. The CDR3 has 14 amino acids. Looked up from germline, CDR1 is LNHDA and CDR2 is SQIVND (reference sequence). The CDR3 reads CASSPTGINYGYTF. In DNA, the CDR3 is TGTGCCAGTAGCCCGACAGGGATTAACTATGGCTACACCTTC. The whole variable domain, remainder taken from reference TRBV19 and TRBJ1-2, is DGGITQSPKYLFRKEGQNVTLSCEQNLNHDAMYWYRQDPGQGLRLIYYSQIVNDFQKGDIAEGYSVSREKKESFPLTVTSAQKNPTAFYLCASSPTGINYGYTFGSGTRLTVV.

This chain joins TRBV7-9 and TRBJ1-1, with D uncertain. The CDR3 has 15 residues. In germline, CDR1 is SEHNR, CDR2 FQNEAQ (reference sequence). With 2 bases removed from V and 3 bases from J, the gap between germline ends came to 13 bases. The CDR3 nucleotides read TGTGCCAGCAGCTTATATGGCCCCTTGGACACTGAAGCTTTCTTT. It yields the protein CASSLYGPLDTEAFF.

The rearrangement uses TRBV20-1 and TRBJ2-3; tentative D call: TRBD2 (5 bases). V was pared by 2 bases and J by 1 base, with 10 bases between. The CDR3 covers 14 residues. Germline V gene sequence: CDR1 DFQATT, CDR2 SNEGSKA (reference sequence). CDR3 loop: CSARPGSRTDTQYF. The CDR3 bases are TGCAGTGCTAGACCGGGGTCTCGCACAGATACGCAGTATTTT.

This chain joins TRBV7-2 and TRBJ2-7, with D possibly matching TRBD2 (6 bases). CDR3 length equals 16 residues. Between the trimmed V and J ends, which lost 1 base and 4 bases, there was a span of 17 bases. In germline, CDR1 is SGHTA, CDR2 FQGNSA. The DNA for the CDR3 is TGTGCCAGCAGCTTAGGAGGTCGAGCGGGCCTATACGAGCAGTACTTC. This codes for CASSLGGRAGLYEQYF.

In its sample, this clonotype was seen a few times. V gene TRBV12-3 or TRBV12-4 combines with J gene TRBJ2-1, with 8 bases aligning to TRBD2. The CDR3 extends over 14 amino acids. V lost 6 bases and J lost 6; bases outside the gene matches: 7. CDR3: CASRFSGVGNEQFF. Written as DNA, the CDR3 is TGTGCCAGCAGATTTAGCGGGGTAGGCAATGAGCAGTTCTTC.

This clonotype was detected only a few times. The V call is TRBV28, the J call TRBJ1-1, with TRBD1 as a possible D gene (5 bases). The CDR3 length is 14 residues. Trimming shortened V by 2 bases and J by 6 bases, and 13 bases separated the two germline ends. CDR1 and CDR2 from the germline V gene are MDHEN and SYDVKM. As DNA, the CDR3 is TGTGCCAGCAGTTTAATTGCAGGGCGCTCTGAAGCTTTCTTT. Residues: CASSLIAGRSEAFF.

The DNA of the CDR3 is TGTGCCAGCAGTCCCGGCCGAAGGGCTAACTATGGCTACACCTTC. As protein: CASSPGRRANYGYTF. J is TRBJ1-2 and V is TRBV12-3 or TRBV12-4; D is uncertain. This CDR3 comprises 15 residues. V was clipped by 5 bases and J by 0 bases, with 13 bases between them.

The chain is built from TRBV19 and TRBJ1-5, with a possible D match to TRBD1 (5 bases). Germline V lookup: CDR1 LNHDA, CDR2 SQIVND (reference sequence). This CDR3 has 12 residues. The V end was cut by 0 bases, the J end by 9 bases, with 6 bases between. CDR3 sequence (DNA): TGTGCCAGTAGTATAGAGGGGGGGCCCCAGCATTTT. Translating it yields CASSIEGGPQHF.

Concerning this clonotype: An end of the junction does not agree with germline; a read error may underlie this. This chain connects TRBV28 to TRBJ2-2; D call uncertain. CDR1 and CDR2 (germline): MDHEN, SYDVKM. The CDR3 totals 18 residues. This CDR3 is CASSLKYPKEKVAGELFF. As DNA, the CDR3 is TGTGCTAGCAGTTTAAAGTATCCGAAGGAAAAGGTAGCCGGGGAGCTGTTTTTT. Filled out from reference TRBV28 and TRBJ2-2, the complete variable domain reads DVKVTQSSRYLVKRTGEKVFLECVQDMDHENMFWYRQDPGLGLRLIYFSYDVKMKEKGDIPEGYSVSREKKERFSLILESASTNQTSMYLCASSLKYPKEKVAGELFFGEGSRLTVL.

This clonotype appeared many times. J is TRBJ2-1 and V is TRBV28, with 7 bases that match TRBD2. V shed 4 bases and J 6 bases; nucleotides not matched to a gene: 15. Germline V gives CDR1 MDHEN, CDR2 SYDVKM. The CDR3 sequence is 17 residues long. The CDR3 protein is CASSSAAGRGRANEQFF. The CDR3 nucleotides are TGTGCCAGCAGTTCTGCAGCGGGACGGGGGAGGGCCAATGAGCAGTTCTTC.

The rearrangement links TRBV7-9 to TRBJ2-6; 12 nucleotides align to TRBD1. CDR1 SEHNR and CDR2 FQNEAQ come from the germline V gene (reference sequence). V shed 5 bases and J 0 bases; nucleotides not matched to a gene: 8. The CDR3 sequence is 19 residues long. In DNA form, the CDR3 reads TGTGCCAGCAGCATAAGGGACAGGGGGCAATTCTCTGGGGCCAACGTCCTGACTTTC. It encodes CASSIRDRGQFSGANVLTF.

Comment on this clonotype: Sequence at one end of the junction differs from germline and may be a read error. The chain is built from TRBV6-5 and TRBJ2-1; 7 nucleotides match TRBD2. CDR3 length equals 15 residues. Germline lookup yields CDR1 MNHEY and CDR2 SVGAGI. CDR3 loop: CARSPAGEKNNEQFF. CDR3 bases: TGTGCCCGCAGTCCCGCGGGAGAGAAAAACAATGAGCAGTTCTTC.

Only a few counts were recorded for this clonotype. The chain carries TRBV20-1 and TRBJ2-6; weak D call: TRBD1 (6 bases). V was clipped by 6 bases and J by 2 bases, with 14 bases between them. The length of the CDR3 is 15 residues. From germline, CDR1 is DFQATT and CDR2 SNEGSKA (reference sequence). The DNA of the CDR3 is TGCAGTGCGCCTCAAAACAGGGCTGGGGCCAACGTCCTGACTTTC. It codes for CSAPQNRAGANVLTF.

V and J are TRBV27 and TRBJ2-1, with TRBD2 identical over 10 bases. This CDR3 has 17 amino acids. Trimming at V came to 8 bases and at J to 4 bases, leaving 14 bases not matched to a gene. Germline loops: CDR1 MNHEY, CDR2 SMNVEV (reference sequence). Here the CDR3 reads CASVYRPGLAFYNEQFF. In DNA, the CDR3 is TGTGCCAGCGTTTACCGACCGGGACTAGCGTTTTACAATGAGCAGTTCTTC.

This clonotype was counted only a few times. The chain is built from TRBV5-1 and TRBJ2-3, with D perhaps matching TRBD1 (7 bases). This CDR3 region has 15 residues. The V end lost 3 bases, the J end lost 3 bases, and 14 bases lay between the germline ends. CDR1 SGHRS and CDR2 YFSETQ come from the germline V gene. The DNA of the CDR3 is TGCGCCAGCAGCTCCCAGGGGGGTCGAACAGATACGCAGTATTTT. The encoded protein is CASSSQGGRTDTQYF. Using reference TRBV5-1 and TRBJ2-3 for the parts outside the CDR3, the full variable domain is KAGVTQTPRYLIKTRGQQVTLSCSPISGHRSVSWYQQTPGQGLQFLFEYFSETQRNKGNFPGRFSGRQFSNSRSEMNVSTLELGDSALYLCASSSQGGRTDTQYFGPGTRLTVL.

This clonotype occurred a few times. V is TRBV25-1 and J is TRBJ1-6; D uncertain. The germline V and J ends were trimmed by 5 bases and 3 bases, with 8 bases remaining between them. Germline CDR1 reads MGHDK; CDR2 reads SYGVNS. The CDR3 runs to 14 residues. The CDR3 loop reads CASSQHSYNSPLHF. CDR3 in DNA: TGTGCCAGCAGTCAGCACAGCTATAATTCACCCCTCCACTTT.

V gene TRBV12-5 combines with J gene TRBJ1-1, with D maybe TRBD1 (5 bases). Germline CDR1 reads LGHNT; CDR2 reads FRNRAP. V gave up 7 bases and J gave up 1 base, with 13 bases separating them. The CDR3 is 14 residues long. As DNA, the CDR3 is TGTGCTAGTGCACCCTCCGGGACGAACACTGAAGCTTTCTTT. Its translation: CASAPSGTNTEAFF.